This entry is about one T cell receptor (beta chain). Its cognate antigen is unknown. Sequenced by immunoSEQ multiplex PCR; TCRdb stores in-frame clones only, minus some. This sample carries fewer than 120,000 clones, around 90% of them seen once, and the ten largest clones take approximately 15%. This entry belongs to a study of T cell responses to AZD1222 COVID-19 vaccine. Study-level results: Across spike, vaccine-associated CD4 TCRs were found, dominant at 160-218 and 743-854. Donors were largely white British and mainly female; clonal diversity was possibly underestimated.

V lost 4 bases to trimming and J lost 6 bases; unmatched junction nucleotides: 10. The germline gives CDR1 SGHDT, CDR2 YYEEEE. The CDR3 length is 15 residues. The chain employs TRBV5-6 and TRBJ2-3, with 8 nucleotides matching TRBD1. The sequence was collected from an adult who received the AZD1222 COVID-19 vaccine. The input for sequencing was peripheral blood, taken 28 days after the second AZD1222 dose. The CDR3 region is CASSQQDRVLDTQYF. CDR3 nucleotides: TGTGCCAGCAGCCAGCAGGACAGGGTACTCGATACGCAGTATTTT.